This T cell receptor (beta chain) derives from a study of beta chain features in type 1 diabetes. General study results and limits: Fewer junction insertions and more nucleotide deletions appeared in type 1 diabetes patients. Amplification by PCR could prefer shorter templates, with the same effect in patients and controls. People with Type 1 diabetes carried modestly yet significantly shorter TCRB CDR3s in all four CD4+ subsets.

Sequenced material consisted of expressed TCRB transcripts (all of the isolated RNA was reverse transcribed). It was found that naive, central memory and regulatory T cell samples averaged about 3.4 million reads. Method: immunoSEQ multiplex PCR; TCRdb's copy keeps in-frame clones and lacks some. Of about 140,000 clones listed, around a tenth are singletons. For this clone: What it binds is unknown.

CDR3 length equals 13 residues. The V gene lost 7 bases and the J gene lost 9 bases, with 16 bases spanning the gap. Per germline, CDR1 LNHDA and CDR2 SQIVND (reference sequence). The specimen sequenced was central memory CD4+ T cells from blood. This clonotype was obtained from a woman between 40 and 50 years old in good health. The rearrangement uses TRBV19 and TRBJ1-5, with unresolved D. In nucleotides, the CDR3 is TGTGCCAGTATCGAAACGGGGTCCGGGCCCCAGCATTTT. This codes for CASIETGSGPQHF.